This TCR beta chain was sequenced for a study of OX40 agonist ivuxolimab in advanced cancers. The overall study: The dose-escalation cohort was approximately 85% male, with a mean age of around 54 years, ranging about 20 to 79. Partial responses occurred in three patients (one hepatocellular carcinoma, two cutaneous melanoma).

Cycle 7 day 1, cycle 4 day 1, and baseline were the timepoints at which blood was sampled. This clone is a singleton in its sample. Some clones are missing from TCRdb's copy, which holds only in-frame ones; the method was immunoSEQ multiplex PCR. The sample has about 94,000 clones; roughly 91% are singletons. Trimming stripped 0 bases from V and 4 bases from J, with 14 bases between. Germline V gives CDR1 SGHRS, CDR2 YFSETQ. This CDR3 is 17 amino acids long. The rearrangement joins TRBV5-1 to TRBJ1-6, with no clear D. This receptor was identified in an adult with an advanced solid tumor such as melanoma, head and neck, liver or kidney cancer. The source was CD4+ or CD8+ T cells sorted from blood, collected in a trial of the OX40 agonist ivuxolimab. CDR3 sequence reads: CASSLDSPNSYNSPLHF. Written as DNA, the CDR3 is TGCGCCAGCAGCTTGGACAGCCCGAATTCTTATAATTCACCCCTCCACTTT.